The T cell receptor (beta chain) under discussion was sequenced for a study of shared clonotypes between healthy human individuals. Repertoires were generated with immunoSEQ multiplex PCR, while TCRdb's copy carries only in-frame clones and drops some. This sample yields around 2.3 million clones, of which more than 90% are seen a single time; around 0.13% belongs to the top ten. This clone appeared a single time. The CDR3 has 16 amino acids. V dropped 1 base and J dropped 0; count of bases not matched to a gene: 5. The germline CDR1 and CDR2 sequences are SGHNT and YYREEE (reference sequence). Splitting of CD4+ cells produced CD45RA+ naive and CD45RA-negative memory subsets.

The chain recombines TRBV5-4 with TRBJ2-3; 7 bases are a match to TRBD1. This receptor was identified in a man younger than 30 in good health. What was sequenced was naive CD4+ T cells sorted from blood. Subset specified: CD45RA+ positively selected. The CDR3 here is CASSLNRGQSTDTQYF. In nucleotides, the CDR3 is TGTGCCAGCAGCTTGAATCGGGGACAGAGCACAGATACGCAGTATTTT.